Listed below are T cell receptor beta chains from one sample, sequenced in a study of blood T cell repertoires in COVID-19. Libraries were prepared by immunoSEQ multiplex PCR; TCRdb keeps only in-frame clonotypes and omits some of them. The table shows some 320,000 clones, with approximately 88% occurring only once. The sample taken for sequencing was PBMCs or T cells enriched from blood (not recorded which). The receptors shown here come from a man aged 55 to 70 who had recovered from COVID-19. Both conserved end residues are trimmed from each CDR3.

cdr3_length j_call v_call cdr3_aa
15 TRBJ2-3 TRBV28 ASSFRPSGRRRDTQY
10 TRBJ2-7 TRBV5-4 ASSAGSYEQY
12 TRBJ2-7 TRBV28 ASSLARLPYEQY
13 TRBJ2-5 TRBV9 ASSVSTGPQETQY
16 TRBJ2-2 TRBV18 ASSPPGLAGVTRGELF
13 TRBJ1-6 TRBV18 ASSQDQGHNSPLH
13 TRBJ2-1 TRBV19 ASSRGLAGYNEQF
12 TRBJ1-1 TRBV7-6 ASSSGQGNTEAF
13 TRBJ1-4 TRBV6-5 ASTGKGAANEKLF
13 TRBJ2-2 TRBV5-1 ASSLGEANTGELF
13 TRBJ2-2 TRBV19 ASTLEGGFTGELF
12 TRBJ2-5 TRBV5-1 ASSGGRGQETQY
12 TRBJ1-1 TRBV18 ASSLGGMNTEAF
14 TRBJ2-2 TRBV6-2/TRBV6-3 ASRPGVAGVGGELF
14 TRBJ2-3 TRBV7-2 ASSPPAGGSTDTQY
13 TRBJ2-5 TRBV5-4 ASSSGGARFETQY